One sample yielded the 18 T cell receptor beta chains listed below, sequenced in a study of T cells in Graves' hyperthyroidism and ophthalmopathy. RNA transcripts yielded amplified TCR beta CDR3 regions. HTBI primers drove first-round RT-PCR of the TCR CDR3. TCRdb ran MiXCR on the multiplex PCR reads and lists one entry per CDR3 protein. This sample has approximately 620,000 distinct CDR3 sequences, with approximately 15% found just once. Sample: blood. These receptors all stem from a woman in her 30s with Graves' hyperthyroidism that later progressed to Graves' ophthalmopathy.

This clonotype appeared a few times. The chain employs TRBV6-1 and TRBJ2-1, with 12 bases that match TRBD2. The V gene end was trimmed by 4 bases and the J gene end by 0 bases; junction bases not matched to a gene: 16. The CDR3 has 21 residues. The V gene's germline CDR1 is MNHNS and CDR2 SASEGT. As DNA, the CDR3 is TGTGCCAGCAGTGTGGAGAGGGGGGGACTAGCGGGCCCGAGCTCCTACAATGAGCAGTTCTTC. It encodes CASSVERGGLAGPSSYNEQFF.

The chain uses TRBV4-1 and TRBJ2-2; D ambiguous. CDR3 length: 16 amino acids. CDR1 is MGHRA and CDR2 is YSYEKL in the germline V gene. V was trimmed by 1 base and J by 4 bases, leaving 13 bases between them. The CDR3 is CASSQGVGRFTGELFF. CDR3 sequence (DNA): TGCGCCAGCAGCCAAGGTGTAGGACGGTTCACCGGGGAGCTGTTTTTT.

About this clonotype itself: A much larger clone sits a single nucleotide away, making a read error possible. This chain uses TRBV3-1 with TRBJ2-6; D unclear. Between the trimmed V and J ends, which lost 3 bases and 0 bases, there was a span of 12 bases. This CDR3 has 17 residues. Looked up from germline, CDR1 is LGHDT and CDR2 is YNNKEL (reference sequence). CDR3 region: CASSHEIPYSGANVLTF. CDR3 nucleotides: TGTGCCAGCAGCCACGAAATTCCCTACTCTGGGGCCAACGTCCTGACTTTC.

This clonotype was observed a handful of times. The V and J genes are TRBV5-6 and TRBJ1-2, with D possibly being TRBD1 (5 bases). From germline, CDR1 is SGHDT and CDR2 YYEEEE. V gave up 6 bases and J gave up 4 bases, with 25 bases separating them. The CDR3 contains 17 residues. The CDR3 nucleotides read TGTGCCAGCACCGATTTCCCCTTCGAACAGGAAAGCTATGGCTACACCTTC. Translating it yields CASTDFPFEQESYGYTF.

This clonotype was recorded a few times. The chain's CDR3 is CASSQGPGLAGEDTGELFF. The CDR3 nucleotides read TGTGCCAGCAGCCAAGGACCGGGACTAGCGGGAGAAGACACCGGGGAGCTGTTTTTT. This sequence joins TRBV4-2 and TRBJ2-2, with 14 bases matching TRBD2. Germline trimming cut 1 base from V and 3 bases from J; bases unmatched to any gene: 7. Germline CDR1 and CDR2: LGHNA and YNFKEQ. The CDR3 has 19 amino acids.

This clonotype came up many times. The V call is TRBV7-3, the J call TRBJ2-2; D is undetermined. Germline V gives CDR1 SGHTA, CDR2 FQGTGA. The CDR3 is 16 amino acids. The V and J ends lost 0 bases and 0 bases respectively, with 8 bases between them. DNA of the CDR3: TGTGCCAGCAGCTTAACCGATGGCGCGAACACCGGGGAGCTGTTTTTT. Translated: CASSLTDGANTGELFF.

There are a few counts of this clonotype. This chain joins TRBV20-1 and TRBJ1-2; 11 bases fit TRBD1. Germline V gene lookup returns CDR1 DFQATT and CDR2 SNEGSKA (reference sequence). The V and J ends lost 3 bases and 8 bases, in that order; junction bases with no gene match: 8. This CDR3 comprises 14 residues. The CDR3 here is CSASRTGGWGGYTF. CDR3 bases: TGCAGTGCTAGTCGGACAGGGGGCTGGGGGGGCTACACCTTC.

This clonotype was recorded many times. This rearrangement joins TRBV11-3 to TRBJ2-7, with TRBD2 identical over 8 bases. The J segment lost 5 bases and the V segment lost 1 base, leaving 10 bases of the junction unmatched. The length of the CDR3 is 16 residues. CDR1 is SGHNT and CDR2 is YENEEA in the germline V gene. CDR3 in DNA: TGTGCCAGCAGCTTAGGTGGTCTAGCGGGTGGCGACGAGCAGTACTTC. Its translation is CASSLGGLAGGDEQYF.

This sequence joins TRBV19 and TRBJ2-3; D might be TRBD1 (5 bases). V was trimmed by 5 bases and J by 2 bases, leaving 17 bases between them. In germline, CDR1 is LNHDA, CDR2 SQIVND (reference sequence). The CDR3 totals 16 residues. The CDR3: CASSPFVDKNTDTQYF. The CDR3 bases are TGTGCCAGTAGTCCCTTCGTGGACAAAAACACAGATACGCAGTATTTT.

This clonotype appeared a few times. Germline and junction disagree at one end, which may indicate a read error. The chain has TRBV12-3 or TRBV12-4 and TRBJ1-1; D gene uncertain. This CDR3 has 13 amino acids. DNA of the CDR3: TGTGCCAACAGTTTAGCGGACGCAGGAGAAGCTTTCTTT. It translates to CANSLADAGEAFF.

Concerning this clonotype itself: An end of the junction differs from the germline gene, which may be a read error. CDR3 protein: CANSTGETQYF. The CDR3 DNA reads as TGCGCCAACAGTACGGGTGAGACCCAGTACTTC. The V and J genes are TRBV10-1 and TRBJ2-5, with D hard to call. Germline CDR1 WNHNN, CDR2 SYGVQD (reference sequence). CDR3 length: 11 residues.

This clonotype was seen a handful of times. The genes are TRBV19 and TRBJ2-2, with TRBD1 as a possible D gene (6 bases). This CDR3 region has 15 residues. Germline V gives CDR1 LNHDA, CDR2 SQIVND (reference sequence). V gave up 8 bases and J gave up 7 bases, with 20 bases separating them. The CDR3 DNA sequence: TGTGCCAGTCGACTCCTGCAGGGGACGGACGGGGAGCTGTTTTTT. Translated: CASRLLQGTDGELFF.

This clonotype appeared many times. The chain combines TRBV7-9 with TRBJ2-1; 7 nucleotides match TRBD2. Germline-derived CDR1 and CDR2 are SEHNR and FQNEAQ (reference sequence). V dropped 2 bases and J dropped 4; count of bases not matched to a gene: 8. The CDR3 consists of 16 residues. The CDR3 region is CASSLRAGAVYNEQFF. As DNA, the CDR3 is TGTGCCAGCAGCTTAAGGGCGGGAGCGGTTTACAATGAGCAGTTCTTC.

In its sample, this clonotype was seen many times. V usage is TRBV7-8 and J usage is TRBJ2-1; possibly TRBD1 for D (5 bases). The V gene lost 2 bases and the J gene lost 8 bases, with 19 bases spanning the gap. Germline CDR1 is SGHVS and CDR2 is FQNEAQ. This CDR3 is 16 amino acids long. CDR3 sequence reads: CASSLMGRVGWDEQFF. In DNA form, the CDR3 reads TGTGCCAGCAGCTTAATGGGCAGGGTCGGATGGGATGAGCAGTTCTTC.

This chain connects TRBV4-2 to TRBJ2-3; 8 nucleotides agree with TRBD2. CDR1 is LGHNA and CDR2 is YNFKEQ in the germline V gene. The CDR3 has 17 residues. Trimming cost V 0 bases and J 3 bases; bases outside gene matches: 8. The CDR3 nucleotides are TGTGCCAGCAGCCAAGATCTGAGCGGGAGCGGTACAGATACGCAGTATTTT. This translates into CASSQDLSGSGTDTQYF.

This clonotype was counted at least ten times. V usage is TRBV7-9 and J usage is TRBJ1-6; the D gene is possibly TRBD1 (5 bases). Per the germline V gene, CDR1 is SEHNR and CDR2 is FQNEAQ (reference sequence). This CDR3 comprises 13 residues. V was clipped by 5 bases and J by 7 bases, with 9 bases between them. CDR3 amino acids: CASSPPGNSPLHF. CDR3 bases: TGTGCCAGCAGCCCCCCAGGGAATTCACCCCTCCACTTT.

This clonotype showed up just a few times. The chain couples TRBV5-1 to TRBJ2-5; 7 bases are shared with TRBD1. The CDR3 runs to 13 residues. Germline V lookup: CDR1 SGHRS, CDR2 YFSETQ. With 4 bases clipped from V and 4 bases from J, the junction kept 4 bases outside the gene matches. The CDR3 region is CASSHRQGETQYF. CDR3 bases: TGCGCCAGCAGCCATCGACAGGGAGAGACCCAGTACTTC. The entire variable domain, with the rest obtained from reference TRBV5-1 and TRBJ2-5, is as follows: KAGVTQTPRYLIKTRGQQVTLSCSPISGHRSVSWYQQTPGQGLQFLFEYFSETQRNKGNFPGRFSGRQFSNSRSEMNVSTLELGDSALYLCASSHRQGETQYFGPGTRLLVL.

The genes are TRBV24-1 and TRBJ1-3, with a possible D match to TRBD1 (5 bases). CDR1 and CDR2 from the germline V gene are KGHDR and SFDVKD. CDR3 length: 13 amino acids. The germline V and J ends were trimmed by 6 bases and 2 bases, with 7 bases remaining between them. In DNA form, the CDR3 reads TGTGCCACCAGTACGGACACTGGAAACACCATATATTTT. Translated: CATSTDTGNTIYF.